This T cell receptor beta chain was captured in a study of cytomegalovirus exposure and HLA in healthy donors. Whole-study context: The 110 or so validation repertoires used a platform that matched the one used for the 550 to 800 first-cohort repertoires, as a later analysis reported.

Study-level points and caveats: In vitro testing confirmed three CMV-associated chains as specific for CMV antigens. High specificity and sensitivity for cytomegalovirus status were reported for the classifier.

This clone showed up just once. Its specificity is unknown. The CDR3 is 14 residues long. Germline CDR1 is SQVTM and CDR2 is ANQGSEA. V lost 1 base and J lost 2, with 11 bases in between. Clones were sequenced by immunoSEQ multiplex PCR, and TCRdb holds only the in-frame ones, with some missing. The sample contains 300,000 to 350,000 clones, approximately 86% of which appear only once. The receptor was isolated from a man aged 25-45 years in good health and CMV-seronegative. Sequenced: PBMCs. J is TRBJ1-2 and V is TRBV29-1, with D hard to call. The CDR3: CSVEVQAPNYGYTF. The CDR3 DNA is TGCAGCGTTGAAGTCCAGGCGCCGAACTATGGCTACACCTTC.